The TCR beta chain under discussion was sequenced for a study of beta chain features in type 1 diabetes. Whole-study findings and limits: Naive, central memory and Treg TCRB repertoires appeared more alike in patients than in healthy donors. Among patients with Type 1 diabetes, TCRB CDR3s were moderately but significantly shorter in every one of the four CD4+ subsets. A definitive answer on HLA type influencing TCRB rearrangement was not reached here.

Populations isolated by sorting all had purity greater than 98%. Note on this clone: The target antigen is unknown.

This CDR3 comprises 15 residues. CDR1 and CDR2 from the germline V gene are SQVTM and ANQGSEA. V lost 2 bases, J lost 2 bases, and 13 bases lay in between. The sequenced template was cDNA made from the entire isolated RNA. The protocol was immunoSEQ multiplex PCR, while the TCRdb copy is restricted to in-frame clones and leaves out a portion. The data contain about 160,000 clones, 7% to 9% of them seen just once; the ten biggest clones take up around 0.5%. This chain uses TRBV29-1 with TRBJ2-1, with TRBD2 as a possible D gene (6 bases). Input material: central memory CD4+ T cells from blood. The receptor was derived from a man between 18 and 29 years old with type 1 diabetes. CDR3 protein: CSVERERAAYNEQFF. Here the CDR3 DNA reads TGCAGCGTTGAAAGGGAGCGGGCGGCCTACAATGAGCAGTTCTTC.